Below are 22 T cell receptor beta chains sequenced from a single sample in a study of blood T cell repertoires in COVID-19. TCRdb keeps only in-frame clones here, not all; method: immunoSEQ multiplex PCR. Of some 320,000 clones in the sample, approximately 90% were seen once. Sequencing was done on a sample of peripheral blood. All receptors come from a woman in her twenties or thirties who had recovered from COVID-19.

This chain connects TRBV29-1 to TRBJ1-2, with D hard to call. Trimming shortened V by 3 bases and J by 8 bases, and 19 bases separated the two germline ends. The CDR3 consists of 14 residues. Germline-derived CDR1 and CDR2 are SQVTM and ANQGSEA. DNA for the CDR3: TGCAGCGTTGAGAGGTCTGGGTATGGTGTGGGCTACACCTTC. The encoded protein is CSVERSGYGVGYTF.

In DNA form, the CDR3 reads TGTGCCAGCAGCGTAGCCCGGACAGGGGCGGGGGAGCAGTACTTC. Amino acid sequence: CASSVARTGAGEQYF. The chain couples TRBV9 to TRBJ2-7; 9 bases align to TRBD1. This CDR3 comprises 15 residues. V shed 0 bases and J 7 bases; nucleotides not matched to a gene: 8. Germline V lookup: CDR1 SGDLS, CDR2 YYNGEE.

This clone has only one observation. This chain uses TRBV11-2 with TRBJ1-6, with D unclear. Per germline, CDR1 SGHAT and CDR2 FQNNGV. V lost 1 base and J 9 bases, leaving 13 bases between the germline ends. This CDR3 has 15 residues. The CDR3 sequence: CASSLATGFVSPLHF. CDR3 DNA: TGTGCCAGCAGCTTAGCTACGGGTTTCGTTTCACCCCTCCACTTT.

This chain links TRBV19 with TRBJ2-1; 11 bases fit TRBD2. Germline V gives CDR1 LNHDA, CDR2 SQIVND (reference sequence). This CDR3 has 14 residues. V was clipped by 7 bases and J by 6 bases; unmatched bases: 5. The CDR3 coding sequence is TGTGCCAGTAATAGCGGGGGGGCCGGCAATGAGCAGTTCTTC. It encodes CASNSGGAGNEQFF. Based on the CDR3 plus reference TRBV19 and TRBJ2-1, the full variable domain is DGGITQSPKYLFRKEGQNVTLSCEQNLNHDAMYWYRQDPGQGLRLIYYSQIVNDFQKGDIAEGYSVSREKKESFPLTVTSAQKNPTAFYLCASNSGGAGNEQFFGPGTRLTVL.

The chain is built from TRBV18 and TRBJ2-5; TRBD2 aligns across 12 bases. Germline assignment: CDR1 KGHSH and CDR2 LQKENI. V lost 1 base, J lost 3 bases, and 3 bases stayed unmatched. The CDR3 extends over 16 amino acids. CDR3 coding DNA: TGTGCCAGCTCACCACGCCCTAGCGGGGGGGAAGAGACCCAGTACTTC. Translation: CASSPRPSGGEETQYF.

The V call is TRBV19, the J call TRBJ1-1; D gene unclear. Trimming stripped 1 base from V and 11 bases from J, with 14 bases between. Germline V gene data show CDR1 as LNHDA and CDR2 as SQIVND (reference sequence). This CDR3 contains 13 residues. CDR3 in amino acids: CASSIVPGGMAFF. Written as DNA, the CDR3 is TGTGCCAGTAGTATAGTTCCAGGAGGTATGGCTTTCTTT.

Many counts were recorded for this clone. V usage is TRBV14 and J usage is TRBJ1-1; no clear D. The germline V gene encodes CDR1 SGHDN and CDR2 FVKESK. CDR3 size: 11 residues. Trimming took 0 bases from V and 8 from J, leaving 4 bases between them. Here the CDR3 DNA reads TGTGCCAGCAGCCAAGACCAGGAAGCTTTCTTT. Translating it yields CASSQDQEAFF.

V usage is TRBV20-1 and J usage is TRBJ2-5; 13 nucleotides match TRBD2. Germline V gene sequence: CDR1 DFQATT, CDR2 SNEGSKA (reference sequence). The ends lost 3 bases at V and 1 base at J; junction bases unmatched: 2. The CDR3 is made up of 15 amino acids. For the CDR3, the DNA is TGCAGTGCTAGTGGGACTAGCGGGGTCCAAGAGACCCAGTACTTC. Residues: CSASGTSGVQETQYF.

The chain employs TRBV6-1 and TRBJ1-6, with D possibly TRBD1 on 5 matching bases. The CDR3 has 15 amino acids. The V gene lost 5 bases and the J gene lost 9 bases, with 17 bases spanning the gap. Germline V CDR1 and CDR2: MNHNS, SASEGT. The CDR3 DNA reads as TGTGCCAGCAGTTCGCAGGGTATAGATAGTTCACCCCTCCACTTT. Protein product: CASSSQGIDSSPLHF.

The rearrangement links TRBV20-1 to TRBJ2-1, with D possibly TRBD2 on 5 matching bases. The V end lost 7 bases, the J end lost 15 bases, and 10 bases lay between the germline ends. The CDR3 length is 8 residues. CDR1 DFQATT and CDR2 SNEGSKA come from the germline V gene (reference sequence). For the CDR3, the DNA is TGCAGTGTGGACTCGGGGTTCTTC. It translates to CSVDSGFF.

With regard to this clone: An end of the junction differs from the germline gene, which may be a read error. The chain couples TRBV7-9 to TRBJ1-1; 11 bases are shared with TRBD1. The germline V gene has CDR1 SEHNR and CDR2 FQNEAQ (reference sequence). The CDR3 has 18 amino acids. CDR3 residues: CASSLSWTGGSVKTEAFF. CDR3 sequence (DNA): TGTGCCAGCAGCTTAAGCTGGACAGGGGGCTCGGTGAAGACTGAAGCTTTCTTT.

The chain couples TRBV7-9 to TRBJ1-1; D is perhaps TRBD1 (5 bases). The germline V gene encodes CDR1 SEHNR and CDR2 FQNEAQ (reference sequence). Trimming left V 0 bases short and J 11 bases short, with 16 bases between. CDR3 length: 14 amino acids. CDR3 coding DNA: TGTGCCAGCAGCTTAGCGCAATTGGGGGGAGAGGCTTTCTTT. Translation: CASSLAQLGGEAFF. Using reference TRBV7-9 and TRBJ1-1 for the parts outside the CDR3, the full variable domain is DTGVSQNPRHKITKRGQNVTFRCDPISEHNRLYWYRQTLGQGPEFLTYFQNEAQLEKSRLLSDRFSAERPKGSFSTLEIQRTEQGDSAMYLCASSLAQLGGEAFFGQGTRLTVV.

V and J are TRBV28 and TRBJ2-7, with D possibly being TRBD1 (6 bases). CDR1 is MDHEN and CDR2 is SYDVKM in the germline V gene. Trimming pared 7 bases from V and 3 bases from J, leaving 16 bases between. CDR3 length equals 14 residues. Written as DNA, the CDR3 is TGTGCCAGCACCCCCGGGGTACAGGGCTACGAGCAGTACTTC. This encodes CASTPGVQGYEQYF.

The rearrangement uses TRBV28 and TRBJ1-1; 9 bases map to TRBD1. J lost 2 bases, V lost 6 bases, and 10 bases had no gene match. Germline V gene sequence: CDR1 MDHEN, CDR2 SYDVKM. The CDR3 has 16 amino acids. This chain's CDR3 is CASSIGTGPPNTEAFF. As DNA, the CDR3 is TGTGCCAGCAGCATTGGGACAGGGCCACCAAACACTGAAGCTTTCTTT. Looking up the rest from reference TRBV28 and TRBJ1-1 gives the full variable domain: DVKVTQSSRYLVKRTGEKVFLECVQDMDHENMFWYRQDPGLGLRLIYFSYDVKMKEKGDIPEGYSVSREKKERFSLILESASTNQTSMYLCASSIGTGPPNTEAFFGQGTRLTVV.

The rearrangement links TRBV7-2 to TRBJ2-5; no definite D call. This CDR3 has 14 residues. V dropped 3 bases and J dropped 1 base, with 9 bases sitting between them. Per the germline V gene, CDR1 is SGHTA and CDR2 is FQGNSA. The CDR3 loop is CASSFHGPQETQYF. In nucleotides, the CDR3 is TGTGCCAGCAGCTTTCATGGGCCCCAAGAGACCCAGTACTTC.

The V and J genes are TRBV7-9 and TRBJ1-2, with D hard to call. V was shortened by 1 base and J by 8 bases, with 11 bases between the two germline ends. The CDR3 extends over 13 amino acids. Germline-derived CDR1 and CDR2 are SEHNR and FQNEAQ (reference sequence). The DNA for the CDR3 is TGTGCCAGCAGCTTAGATCCAGTCCCGGGCTACACCTTC. Translated: CASSLDPVPGYTF.

V usage is TRBV4-3 and J usage is TRBJ1-4; weak D call: TRBD1 (5 bases). The V end was cut by 2 bases, the J end by 8 bases, with 12 bases between. CDR1 is LGHNA and CDR2 is YSLEER in the germline V gene. The CDR3 spans 14 residues. CDR3 nucleotide sequence: TGCGCCAGCAGCCAATTTATGGGGCGCGAAAAACTGTTTTTT. Translation: CASSQFMGREKLFF.

A single count supports this clone. The chain couples TRBV6-4 to TRBJ1-5; TRBD1 agrees at 9 bases. Germline V gene sequence: CDR1 MRHNA, CDR2 SNTAGT. V was pared by 3 bases and J by 6 bases, with 0 bases of the junction left unmatched. This CDR3 region has 13 residues. The CDR3 loop reads CASSETGGQPQHF. CDR3 nucleotides: TGTGCCAGCAGTGAGACAGGGGGTCAGCCCCAGCATTTT.

J is TRBJ2-7 and V is TRBV19; possibly TRBD1 for D (6 bases). The V end was cut by 4 bases, the J end by 3 bases, with 13 bases between. Germline V gene data show CDR1 as LNHDA and CDR2 as SQIVND (reference sequence). The CDR3 extends over 14 amino acids. In DNA form, the CDR3 reads TGTGCCAGTAGTACGGGACATACCTACTACGAGCAGTACTTC. Protein: CASSTGHTYYEQYF. The full variable domain, in which reference TRBV19 and TRBJ2-7 provide the parts outside the CDR3, is DGGITQSPKYLFRKEGQNVTLSCEQNLNHDAMYWYRQDPGQGLRLIYYSQIVNDFQKGDIAEGYSVSREKKESFPLTVTSAQKNPTAFYLCASSTGHTYYEQYFGPGTRLTVT.

Comment on this clone: Other DNA sequences in the sample encode the same CDR3. J is TRBJ1-5 and V is TRBV27; D possibly corresponds to TRBD1 (6 bases). Trimming took off 1 base at V and 1 base at J, with 8 bases between the two ends. Germline-derived CDR1 and CDR2 are MNHEY and SMNVEV (reference sequence). The CDR3 length is 15 residues. The CDR3 DNA reads as TGTGCCAGCAGTTTATTCAGGGGAAGCAATCAGCCCCAGCATTTT. Protein: CASSLFRGSNQPQHF.

The genes are TRBV3-1 (or the pseudogene TRBV3-2) and TRBJ2-2, with TRBD1 as a possible D gene (5 bases). Per the germline V gene, CDR1 is LGHDT and CDR2 is YNNKEL (reference sequence). The CDR3 runs 15 residues. V was cut by 4 bases and J by 6 bases, with 15 bases left in between. CDR3 nucleotides: TGTGCCAGCAGCCCTTCCACAGGTATAGCCGGGGAGCTGTTTTTT. Its translation: CASSPSTGIAGELFF.

This rearrangement joins TRBV2 to TRBJ1-4, with 9 bases identical to TRBD1. CDR1 is SNHLY and CDR2 is FYNNEI in the germline V gene. The CDR3 sequence is 14 residues long. Unmatched junction bases numbered 6, after V lost 5 bases and J lost 8 bases. CDR3 loop: CASSTGQGDEKLFF. The CDR3, as DNA: TGTGCCAGCAGTACGGGACAGGGCGACGAAAAACTGTTTTTT.